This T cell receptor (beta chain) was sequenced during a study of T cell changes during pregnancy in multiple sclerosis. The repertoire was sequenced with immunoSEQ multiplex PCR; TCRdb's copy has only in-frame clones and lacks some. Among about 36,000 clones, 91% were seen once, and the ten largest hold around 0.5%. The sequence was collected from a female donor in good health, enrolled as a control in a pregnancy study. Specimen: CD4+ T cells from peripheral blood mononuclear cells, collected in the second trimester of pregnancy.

The CDR3 region has the DNA TGCGCCAGCAGGGGGAAGGGGGAGACCCAGTACTTC. Translating gives CASRGKGETQYF. The chain is built from TRBV5-1 and TRBJ2-5; D might be TRBD1 (5 bases). CDR3 size: 12 residues. Trimming took 5 bases from V and 5 from J, leaving 10 bases between them. Germline-derived CDR1 and CDR2 are SGHRS and YFSETQ.